The rows below give T cell receptor beta chains drawn from one sample of a study of blood T cell repertoires in COVID-19. Sequencing was performed with immunoSEQ multiplex PCR; in TCRdb, only in-frame clones are kept and a portion is missing. The repertoire has roughly 230,000 clones, 80% to 90% of them found once; the top ten carry 4% to 5%. The material sequenced was peripheral blood. Receptors were obtained from a woman in her forties who had recovered from COVID-19. Both conserved end residues are part of each CDR3. Fields, in order: CDR3 protein, CDR3 DNA, V gene, clone size, J gene, D gene. The D gene is left open where the match is weak. Clone sizes are given selectively: once, few, many, or a class where the clone is expanded.

CDR3: CASSPDSENTEAFF
DNA: TGTGCCAGCAGCCCCGACTCGGAGAACACTGAAGCTTTCTTT
V: TRBV3-1/TRBV3-2
size: NA
J: TRBJ1-1
D: NA

CDR3: CASSLWGARGGALYF
DNA: TGTGCCAGCAGTTTATGGGGGGCCCGCGGGGGGGCCCTGTATTTT
V: TRBV28
size: NA
J: TRBJ2-3
D: TRBD2

CDR3: CASSLGSAGMTGELFF
DNA: TGTGCCAGCAGCTTAGGATCAGCGGGCATGACCGGGGAGCTGTTTTTT
V: TRBV7-6
size: NA
J: TRBJ2-2
D: NA

CDR3: CASSFRPSNEKLFF
DNA: TGTGCCAGCAGCTTCCGTCCCTCTAATGAAAAACTGTTTTTT
V: TRBV11-2
size: NA
J: TRBJ1-4
D: NA

CDR3: CASSIGVYSNQPQHF
DNA: TGTGCCAGTAGTATAGGAGTTTATAGCAATCAGCCCCAGCATTTT
V: TRBV19
size: NA
J: TRBJ1-5
D: NA

CDR3: CASSRQGNTEAFF
DNA: TGTGCCAGCAGCCGACAGGGGAACACTGAAGCTTTCTTT
V: TRBV28
size: NA
J: TRBJ1-1
D: TRBD1

CDR3: CASKGRSNEKLFF
DNA: TGTGCCAGCAAGGGGAGGTCTAATGAAAAACTGTTTTTT
V: TRBV28
size: NA
J: TRBJ1-4
D: NA

CDR3: CASSDPGLSQETQYF
DNA: TGTGCCAGCAGTGACCCGGGACTATCGCAAGAGACCCAGTACTTC
V: TRBV28
size: NA
J: TRBJ2-5
D: TRBD2

CDR3: CASSSTGLSGNTIYF
DNA: TGTGCCAGCAGTTCGACAGGACTCTCTGGAAACACCATATATTTT
V: TRBV6-6
size: NA
J: TRBJ1-3
D: NA

CDR3: CASGRENVIGYTF
DNA: TGTGCCAGCGGGAGGGAGAATGTAATCGGCTACACCTTC
V: TRBV6-5
size: NA
J: TRBJ1-2
D: NA

CDR3: CASSTSGSGYNEQFF
DNA: TGTGCCAGCAGTACTAGCGGGAGTGGCTACAATGAGCAGTTCTTC
V: TRBV7-2
size: NA
J: TRBJ2-1
D: TRBD2

CDR3: CASSPKAPPDNEQFF
DNA: TGTGCCAGCTCCCCCAAAGCTCCCCCCGACAATGAGCAGTTCTTC
V: TRBV6-5
size: NA
J: TRBJ2-1
D: NA

CDR3: CASSDLAGGLTDTQYF
DNA: TGCGCCAGCAGTGATCTAGCGGGGGGGCTTACCGATACGCAGTATTTT
V: TRBV10-1
size: NA
J: TRBJ2-3
D: TRBD2

CDR3: CASSLLVGGYEKLFF
DNA: TGTGCCAGCAGCTTACTGGTCGGGGGGTATGAAAAACTGTTTTTT
V: TRBV7-9
size: NA
J: TRBJ1-4
D: NA

CDR3: CASSWSDSSYEQYF
DNA: TGTGCCAGCAGCTGGTCGGACAGCTCCTACGAGCAGTACTTC
V: TRBV5-6
size: NA
J: TRBJ2-7
D: NA

CDR3: CASSLGRQETQYF
DNA: TGTGCCAGCTCACTGGGGAGGCAAGAGACCCAGTACTTC
V: TRBV18
size: NA
J: TRBJ2-5
D: NA

CDR3: CSGGSLLPYEQYF
DNA: TGCAGCGGGGGGTCCCTGCTACCTTACGAGCAGTACTTC
V: TRBV29-1
size: NA
J: TRBJ2-7
D: NA

CDR3: CASSTGTEQETQYF
DNA: TGTGCCAGCAGTACCGGGACTGAGCAAGAGACCCAGTACTTC
V: TRBV6-6
size: once
J: TRBJ2-5
D: NA

CDR3: CASSSGLAGYTGELFF
DNA: TGTGCCAGCAGTTCGGGACTAGCGGGGTACACCGGGGAGCTGTTTTTT
V: TRBV27
size: NA
J: TRBJ2-2
D: TRBD2

CDR3: CASRLLDARGWEYF
DNA: TGTGCCAGCAGGCTCTTGGACGCGAGAGGGTGGGAGTACTTC
V: TRBV6-5
size: NA
J: TRBJ2-5
D: NA

CDR3: CASSRTGQGPYEQYF
DNA: TGTGCCAGCAGTCGGACGGGACAGGGACCCTACGAGCAGTACTTC
V: TRBV6-5
size: NA
J: TRBJ2-7
D: TRBD1

CDR3: CASSLSGDTGELFF
DNA: TGCGCCAGCAGCTTGTCCGGAGACACCGGGGAGCTGTTTTTT
V: TRBV5-1
size: NA
J: TRBJ2-2
D: NA

CDR3: CASSDLQRETQYF
DNA: TGTGCCAGCAGTGATTTGCAGAGGGAGACCCAGTACTTC
V: TRBV2
size: NA
J: TRBJ2-5
D: NA

CDR3: CASSELGRENYGYTF
DNA: TGTGCCAGCAGTGAATTAGGCAGGGAAAACTATGGCTACACCTTC
V: TRBV25-1
size: NA
J: TRBJ1-2
D: NA

CDR3: CASSSPPKIAGARPQETQYF
DNA: TGTGCCAGCAGCTCCCCGCCCAAAATAGCGGGCGCGCGGCCCCAAGAGACCCAGTACTTC
V: TRBV5-4
size: NA
J: TRBJ2-5
D: TRBD2

CDR3: CASSAGTGGHQPQHF
DNA: TGTGCCAGCAGCGCCGGGACAGGGGGGCATCAGCCCCAGCATTTT
V: TRBV5-4
size: NA
J: TRBJ1-5
D: TRBD1

CDR3: CASSEALAGDNEQFF
DNA: TGTGCCAGCAGTGAAGCGTTAGCGGGAGACAATGAGCAGTTCTTC
V: TRBV6-1
size: NA
J: TRBJ2-1
D: TRBD2

CDR3: CASSFRTSGNEQFF
DNA: TGTGCCAGTAGTTTCCGGACTAGCGGAAATGAGCAGTTCTTC
V: TRBV19
size: NA
J: TRBJ2-1
D: TRBD2

CDR3: CASSSIRTGRAGELFF
DNA: TGTGCCAGCAGCTCCATTCGGACAGGACGGGCCGGGGAGCTGTTTTTT
V: TRBV5-5
size: NA
J: TRBJ2-2
D: TRBD1

CDR3: CASSDLAGGPIDEQFF
DNA: TGCGCCAGCAGTGATCTAGCGGGGGGGCCAATAGATGAGCAGTTCTTC
V: TRBV10-2
size: NA
J: TRBJ2-1
D: TRBD2

CDR3: CASSPSGRVEDTQYF
DNA: TGTGCCAGCAGTCCTAGCGGGAGGGTTGAAGATACGCAGTATTTT
V: TRBV9
size: NA
J: TRBJ2-3
D: TRBD2

CDR3: CASSEEREKLFF
DNA: TGTGCCAGCTCAGAGGAGAGGGAAAAACTGTTTTTT
V: TRBV18
size: once
J: TRBJ1-4
D: NA

CDR3: CASSQRGSGQQETQYF
DNA: TGTGCCAGCAGCCAAAGGGGCTCGGGACAGCAAGAGACCCAGTACTTC
V: TRBV3-1/TRBV3-2
size: NA
J: TRBJ2-5
D: TRBD1

CDR3: CASSEGAGGGYGYTF
DNA: TGTGCCAGCAGTGAAGGCGCAGGGGGTGGCTATGGCTACACCTTC
V: TRBV2
size: NA
J: TRBJ1-2
D: TRBD1

CDR3: CASSGTGTGFNEQFF
DNA: TGTGCCAGCAGTGGAACCGGGACAGGGTTCAATGAGCAGTTCTTC
V: TRBV2
size: NA
J: TRBJ2-1
D: TRBD1

CDR3: CASSDRGRADTQYF
DNA: TGTGCCAGCAGTGACAGGGGGCGAGCAGATACGCAGTATTTT
V: TRBV6-1
size: NA
J: TRBJ2-3
D: TRBD1

CDR3: CASSSTGVVYEQYF
DNA: TGTGCCAGCAGTTCTACAGGGGTGGTGTACGAGCAGTACTTC
V: TRBV28
size: few
J: TRBJ2-7
D: TRBD1

CDR3: CASSKGTFNEQFF
DNA: TGTGCCAGCAGTAAAGGGACTTTCAATGAGCAGTTCTTC
V: TRBV12-3/TRBV12-4
size: NA
J: TRBJ2-1
D: NA

CDR3: CASSLARDRAANTEAFF
DNA: TGCGCCAGCAGCTTGGCCCGGGACAGGGCCGCGAACACTGAAGCTTTCTTT
V: TRBV5-1
size: NA
J: TRBJ1-1
D: TRBD1

CDR3: CASSLPGHQNTEAFF
DNA: TGCGCCAGCAGCCTTCCGGGACATCAGAACACTGAAGCTTTCTTT
V: TRBV4-1
size: NA
J: TRBJ1-1
D: NA

CDR3: CASSLSGSTDTQYF
DNA: TGTGCCAGCAGCCTAAGCGGGAGCACAGATACGCAGTATTTT
V: TRBV27
size: NA
J: TRBJ2-3
D: NA

CDR3: CASSLGAASADSPLHF
DNA: TGCGCCAGCTCTCTTGGGGCGGCCAGCGCGGATTCACCCCTCCACTTT
V: TRBV5-1
size: NA
J: TRBJ1-6
D: NA

CDR3: CASSPGGTEAFF
DNA: TGTGCCAGTAGCCCGGGTGGGACTGAAGCTTTCTTT
V: TRBV19
size: NA
J: TRBJ1-1
D: NA